A single sample gave rise to the 7 T cell receptor beta chains below, sequenced in a study of CD8 T cells in ankylosing spondylitis. TCRdb processed the 5' RACE reads anew with MiXCR; each CDR3 protein has one entry. The data contain roughly 180,000 distinct CDR3 sequences, about 13% of them singletons. Specimen: blood, either unsorted or a sorted T cell fraction (not recorded which). The receptors here all came from a male donor with ankylosing spondylitis or in good health (not recorded which).

The chain joins TRBV4-1 to TRBJ1-2, with D possibly TRBD1 on 6 matching bases. The V and J ends lost 1 base and 4 bases respectively, with 16 bases between them. The CDR3 length is 16 residues. Per the germline V gene, CDR1 is MGHRA and CDR2 is YSYEKL. CDR3 in DNA: TGCGCCAGCAGCCAAGCGGCCATACAGGGCGGCTATGGCTACACCTTC. The encoded protein is CASSQAAIQGGYGYTF.

This sequence joins TRBV6-5 and TRBJ2-3; no clear D. V lost 3 bases, J lost 3 bases, and 10 bases lay in between. In germline, CDR1 is MNHEY, CDR2 SVGAGI. CDR3 length equals 14 residues. The CDR3 DNA reads as TGTGCCAGCAGTTATGTACTTTCGACAGATACGCAGTATTTT. Amino acids: CASSYVLSTDTQYF.

The chain combines TRBV30 with TRBJ2-1; the match to TRBD2 covers 9 bases. The CDR3 contains 13 residues. J gave up 9 bases and V 0 bases, and 3 bases lay outside the gene matches. From germline, CDR1 is GTSNPN and CDR2 SVGIG (reference sequence). CDR3 region: CAWSVLRGGEQFF. The CDR3 nucleotides read TGTGCCTGGAGTGTTCTGCGGGGGGGTGAGCAGTTCTTC.

The DNA of the CDR3 is TGCAGCGTCCTGACCTTCTATGGCTACACCTTC. It is translated as CSVLTFYGYTF. J is TRBJ1-2 and V is TRBV29-1; no firm D call. The CDR3 is 11 amino acids. The V gene's germline CDR1 is SQVTM and CDR2 ANQGSEA. V dropped 6 bases and J dropped 4 bases, with 9 bases sitting between them.

This clonotype appeared a few times. The V call is TRBV7-6, the J call TRBJ1-2; D unclear. This CDR3 comprises 16 residues. With 5 bases removed from V and 4 bases from J, the gap between germline ends came to 20 bases. Germline CDR1 reads SGHVS; CDR2 reads FNYEAQ. DNA of the CDR3: TGTGCCAGCAGCCCCCACCTCTGGTCACGGATCTATGGCTACACCTTC. Residues: CASSPHLWSRIYGYTF. Full variable domain (remainder filled in from reference TRBV7-6 and TRBJ1-2): GAGVSQSPRYKVTKRGQDVALRCDPISGHVSLYWYRQALGQGPEFLTYFNYEAQQDKSGLPNDRFSAERPEGSISTLTIQRTEQRDSAMYRCASSPHLWSRIYGYTFGSGTRLTVV.

This chain connects TRBV14 to TRBJ2-7; the D gene is possibly TRBD2 (5 bases). Germline V gene sequence: CDR1 SGHDN, CDR2 FVKESK. Trimming shortened V by 4 bases and J by 3 bases, and 10 bases separated the two germline ends. The CDR3 is made up of 13 amino acids. CDR3 in amino acids: CASSPPGIYEQYF. In DNA form, the CDR3 reads TGTGCCAGCAGCCCCCCCGGGATCTACGAGCAGTACTTC.

This clonotype occurred many times. Here the CDR3 reads CASSLVAGEETQYF. In nucleotides, the CDR3 is TGTGCCAGCAGCTTAGTAGCGGGAGAAGAGACCCAGTACTTC. V usage is TRBV11-1 and J usage is TRBJ2-5; the match to TRBD2 covers 9 bases. This CDR3 is built from 14 residues. Germline values: CDR1 SGHAT, CDR2 FQDESV (reference sequence). V lost 1 base to trimming and J lost 3 bases; unmatched junction nucleotides: 0.